This T cell receptor beta chain was found in a study of blood T cell repertoires in COVID-19. Here immunoSEQ multiplex PCR was the method, and the copy in TCRdb shows in-frame clones only, minus some. The sample holds about 480,000 clones, around 87% seen once. Looked up from germline, CDR1 is MNHEY and CDR2 is SVGAGI. V was clipped by 2 bases and J by 7 bases, with 5 bases between them. This CDR3 comprises 11 residues. Sequencing input: PBMCs or T cells enriched from blood (not recorded which). The V gene is TRBV6-5, the J gene TRBJ2-5, with D uncertain. The sequence was collected from a middle-aged woman who had recovered from COVID-19. The CDR3 bases are TGTGCCAGCAGTTACGGCGGGACCCAGTACTTC. Protein sequence: CASSYGGTQYF.